What follows are 25 T cell receptor beta chains derived from one specimen sequenced in a study of T cell responses to AZD1222 COVID-19 vaccine. The assay was immunoSEQ multiplex PCR, and TCRdb's table has in-frame clones only and misses some. This sample has some 140,000 clones, with 85% to 95% found just once. The sequencing here drew on peripheral blood, taken 28 days after the second AZD1222 dose. The origin of the receptors is an adult who received the AZD1222 COVID-19 vaccine.

The chain links TRBV5-4 to TRBJ1-1; D possibly corresponds to TRBD1 (6 bases). The CDR3 spans 15 residues. V dropped 2 bases and J dropped 0 bases, with 11 bases sitting between them. Germline V CDR1 and CDR2: SGHNT, YYREEE (reference sequence). CDR3 bases: TGTGCCAGCAGCTTTTGGACAGACTTGAACACTGAAGCTTTCTTT. Its translation: CASSFWTDLNTEAFF.

The chain couples TRBV14 to TRBJ2-7; no firm D call. With 3 bases removed from V and 0 bases from J, the gap between germline ends came to 9 bases. The germline CDR1 and CDR2 sequences are SGHDN and FVKESK. The CDR3 is 14 residues long. CDR3 residues: CASSHTSSSYEQYF. CDR3 DNA sequence: TGTGCCAGCAGCCACACATCTTCCTCCTACGAGCAGTACTTC.

This sequence joins TRBV19 and TRBJ2-1; D call uncertain. The CDR3 totals 12 residues. The V gene lost 5 bases and the J gene lost 6 bases, with 8 bases spanning the gap. Germline CDR1 and CDR2: LNHDA and SQIVND (reference sequence). The CDR3: CASSLTFNEQFF. In nucleotides, the CDR3 is TGTGCCAGTAGTTTGACGTTCAATGAGCAGTTCTTC.

The gene calls are TRBV2 and TRBJ1-6, with D perhaps TRBD1 (6 bases). The V gene's germline CDR1 is SNHLY and CDR2 FYNNEI. Trimming left V 2 bases short and J 5 bases short, with 22 bases between. This CDR3 contains 19 residues. The CDR3 DNA is TGTGCCAGCAGTGAACCAGACAGGACGCTGATTTTTAATAATTCACCCCTCCACTTT. This encodes CASSEPDRTLIFNNSPLHF.

This clone was counted once. The gene calls are TRBV5-5 and TRBJ2-6; the D is unclear. V was shortened by 2 bases and J by 0 bases, with 6 bases between the two germline ends. The CDR3 runs to 15 residues. Germline CDR1 is SGHKS and CDR2 is YYEKEE (reference sequence). CDR3 protein: CASSFSISGANVLTF. The CDR3 DNA is TGTGCCAGCAGCTTCTCCATCTCTGGGGCCAACGTCCTGACTTTC.

The chain recombines TRBV13 with TRBJ2-7; 9 bases agree with TRBD2. Germline V CDR1 and CDR2: PRHDT, FYEKMQ (reference sequence). The CDR3 spans 17 residues. The junction had 13 bases not matched to a gene; V was cut back by 4 bases and J by 3 bases. The CDR3 is CASSYGTSPGGYYEQYF. In DNA, the CDR3 is TGTGCCAGCAGCTACGGGACTAGCCCCGGAGGGTACTACGAGCAGTACTTC.

The chain has TRBV3-1 (or the pseudogene TRBV3-2) and TRBJ1-1; 7 bases fit TRBD1. The V and J ends lost 4 bases and 9 bases, in that order; junction bases with no gene match: 5. Germline CDR1 reads LGHDT; CDR2 reads YNNKEL (reference sequence). The length of the CDR3 is 12 residues. This CDR3 is CASSRETGKAFF. CDR3 DNA sequence: TGTGCCAGCAGCCGGGAGACAGGGAAAGCTTTCTTT.

CDR3 region: CATSGTGGTGELFF. The CDR3 DNA sequence: TGTGCCACCAGTGGGACAGGGGGGACCGGGGAGCTGTTTTTT. The gene calls are TRBV24-1 and TRBJ2-2; TRBD1 matches 10 bases. The CDR3 is 14 residues long. Germline-derived CDR1 and CDR2 are KGHDR and SFDVKD. V lost 5 bases to trimming and J lost 5 bases; unmatched junction nucleotides: 1.

V and J are TRBV18 and TRBJ1-1; no clear D. CDR3 size: 16 residues. Deletions cut 6 bases from V and 2 bases from J, with 19 bases between. Looked up from germline, CDR1 is KGHSH and CDR2 is LQKENI. The CDR3 nucleotides read TGTGCCAGCTCCCCCCTGGCCTCAAATAGTAACACTGAAGCTTTCTTT. Its translation is CASSPLASNSNTEAFF.

The chain links TRBV28 to TRBJ2-4, with D possibly TRBD2 on 6 matching bases. V was cut by 6 bases and J by 1 base, with 10 bases left in between. From germline, CDR1 is MDHEN and CDR2 SYDVKM. The CDR3 runs 14 residues. The CDR3 bases are TGTGCCAGCAGCCCCGCGGGGGCCAAAAACATTCAGTACTTC. This codes for CASSPAGAKNIQYF.

The rearrangement uses TRBV12-3 or TRBV12-4 and TRBJ1-3; D call uncertain. The CDR3 runs to 13 residues. V lost 7 bases and J lost 0, with 7 bases in between. CDR3 amino acids: CASTIASGNTIYF. The CDR3 coding sequence is TGTGCCAGCACTATCGCCTCTGGAAACACCATATATTTT.

The CDR3 is CASGLVLGQHSGNTIYF. The CDR3 nucleotides read TGTGCTAGTGGTTTGGTACTCGGTCAGCACTCTGGAAACACCATATATTTT. The chain uses TRBV12-5 and TRBJ1-3; D ambiguous. Per the germline V gene, CDR1 is LGHNT and CDR2 is FRNRAP. The CDR3 contains 17 residues. V dropped 0 bases and J dropped 0 bases, with 12 bases sitting between them.

The rearrangement links TRBV27 to TRBJ2-1; maybe TRBD2 (6 bases). Trimming stripped 4 bases from V and 8 bases from J, with 9 bases between. Germline CDR1 MNHEY, CDR2 SMNVEV (reference sequence). The CDR3 runs 12 residues. The CDR3 DNA reads TGTGCCAGCAGTTCAGGGAGGTATGAGCAGTTCTTC. Translation: CASSSGRYEQFF.

The chain joins TRBV9 to TRBJ2-5; the match to TRBD1 covers 7 bases. The CDR3 is 15 amino acids. CDR1 and CDR2 from the germline V gene are SGDLS and YYNGEE. The trim removed 0 bases at V and 4 bases at J, leaving 6 bases unmatched. The CDR3 region has the DNA TGTGCCAGCAGCGTAGGAGGGACAGCCTTAGAGACCCAGTACTTC. The encoded protein is CASSVGGTALETQYF.

This chain joins TRBV6-2 or TRBV6-3 and TRBJ2-7; a weak D match, TRBD1 (6 bases). Germline CDR1 is MNHEY and CDR2 is SVGEGT. This CDR3 has 15 residues. The V end lost 6 bases, the J end lost 5 bases, and 20 bases lay between the germline ends. The CDR3: CASSDVAQGVHEQYF. The CDR3 DNA follows: TGTGCCAGCAGCGATGTGGCACAGGGTGTCCACGAGCAGTACTTC.

The chain carries TRBV14 and TRBJ2-2; D not resolved. Germline CDR1 reads SGHDN; CDR2 reads FVKESK. This CDR3 region has 13 residues. Trimming took 2 bases from V and 5 from J, leaving 6 bases between them. The CDR3 loop reads CASSQIITGELFF. For the CDR3, the DNA is TGTGCCAGCAGCCAAATTATTACCGGGGAGCTGTTTTTT.

The CDR3 sequence: CASSLVAGMNTEAFF. The CDR3 coding sequence is TGTGCCAGCAGCTTAGTGGCAGGGATGAACACTGAAGCTTTCTTT. V is TRBV7-2 and J is TRBJ1-1; D perhaps matches TRBD1 (5 bases). V shed 1 base and J shed 0 bases, with 9 bases lying between them. Looked up from germline, CDR1 is SGHTA and CDR2 is FQGNSA. The CDR3 contains 15 residues. The full variable domain, with the rest looked up from reference TRBV7-2 and TRBJ1-1, is GAGVSQSPSNKVTEKGKDVELRCDPISGHTALYWYRQSLGQGLEFLIYFQGNSAPDKSGLPSDRFSAERTGGSVSTLTIQRTQQEDSAVYLCASSLVAGMNTEAFFGQGTRLTVV.

This rearrangement joins TRBV5-1 to TRBJ1-2; unclear D gene. CDR3 length: 13 residues. V gave up 2 bases and J gave up 3 bases, with 8 bases separating them. CDR1 SGHRS and CDR2 YFSETQ come from the germline V gene. This CDR3 is CASSLGRDYGYTF. DNA for the CDR3: TGCGCCAGCAGCTTAGGAAGAGACTATGGCTACACCTTC.

The V and J genes are TRBV3-1 (or the pseudogene TRBV3-2) and TRBJ2-3; no firm D call. This CDR3 region has 13 residues. Trimming removed 2 bases at V and 1 base at J, with 4 bases between. Germline V gene lookup returns CDR1 LGHDT and CDR2 YNNKEL (reference sequence). The CDR3 protein is CASSQLGTDTQYF. The CDR3 nucleotides are TGTGCCAGCAGCCAATTGGGCACAGATACGCAGTATTTT.

The gene calls are TRBV3-1 (or the pseudogene TRBV3-2) and TRBJ2-5, with TRBD1 identical over 7 bases. This CDR3 is 16 amino acids long. V shed 5 bases and J 5 bases; nucleotides not matched to a gene: 14. Per the germline V gene, CDR1 is LGHDT and CDR2 is YNNKEL (reference sequence). The CDR3 DNA sequence: TGTGCCAGCAGCAAATTCACTGACAGGGTTGGGGAGACCCAGTACTTC. This sequence encodes CASSKFTDRVGETQYF.

The genes are TRBV28 and TRBJ1-2, with unresolved D. V lost 3 bases, J lost 7 bases, and 15 bases lay in between. From germline, CDR1 is MDHEN and CDR2 SYDVKM. The CDR3 is made up of 14 amino acids. CDR3 nucleotide sequence: TGTGCCAGCAGTTTCCCGCAGCGGGCGGTTGGCTACACCTTC. This translates into CASSFPQRAVGYTF.

The chain has TRBV2 and TRBJ2-5; D ambiguous. The CDR3 covers 12 residues. Germline loops: CDR1 SNHLY, CDR2 FYNNEI. V was trimmed by 5 bases and J by 1 base, leaving 5 bases between them. This CDR3 reads CASSSLQETQYF. CDR3 bases: TGTGCCAGCAGTAGCCTCCAAGAGACCCAGTACTTC.

The chain recombines TRBV6-5 with TRBJ1-1; a possible D gene is TRBD1 (6 bases). The germline gives CDR1 MNHEY, CDR2 SVGAGI. Trimming removed 4 bases at V and 6 bases at J, with 12 bases between. The CDR3 covers 13 residues. The CDR3 nucleotides read TGTGCCAGCAGTTTCCTACAGGGACCTGAAGCTTTCTTT. Translated: CASSFLQGPEAFF.

This chain connects TRBV29-1 to TRBJ1-2, with 8 bases identical to TRBD1. Germline lookup yields CDR1 SQVTM and CDR2 ANQGSEA. The length of the CDR3 is 14 residues. Trimming at V came to 7 bases and at J to 0 bases, leaving 7 bases not matched to a gene. The CDR3 is CSATGQATNYGYTF. As DNA, the CDR3 is TGCAGCGCAACGGGACAGGCAACTAACTATGGCTACACCTTC.

This clone was observed a single time. This sequence joins TRBV6-5 and TRBJ2-7; 8 positions match TRBD1. Germline V lookup: CDR1 MNHEY, CDR2 SVGAGI. With V trimmed by 5 bases and J by 3 bases, 6 bases remained unmatched. This CDR3 spans 14 amino acids. In DNA, the CDR3 is TGTGCCAGCAGTATGACAGGGGACCTCTACGAGCAGTACTTC. Translated: CASSMTGDLYEQYF.